This TCR beta chain emerged from a study of immune evolution from preneoplasia to lung adenocarcinoma. Profiled with immunoSEQ multiplex PCR; TCRdb holds only in-frame clones, not every one. The table shows more than 15,000 clones, with less than 90% occurring only once. This clone was recorded once. Material: FFPE invasive lung adenocarcinoma tissue. The sequence was obtained from a person between 70 and 80 years old with invasive lung adenocarcinoma.

In DNA form, the CDR3 reads TGTGCCAGCAGTGGGGAGCGGGGGGCTTTTCATGGCACAGATACGCAGTATTTT. Translation: CASSGERGAFHGTDTQYF. V gene TRBV6-9 combines with J gene TRBJ2-3; 9 bases match TRBD2. Per germline, CDR1 MNHGY and CDR2 SVAAGI. The length of the CDR3 is 18 residues. V dropped 5 bases and J dropped 1; count of bases not matched to a gene: 13.